This passage covers 30 T cell receptor beta chains from one sample sequenced in a study of cytomegalovirus exposure and HLA in healthy donors. It was with 60 Vbeta and 13 Jbeta primers that the PCR ran. Assay: immunoSEQ multiplex PCR; the TCRdb copy retains only in-frame clones and omits some. The sample has a few hundred thousand clones; 65% to 75% are singletons. Sequencing was done on a sample of PBMCs. These TCRs come from a woman aged 25 to 39 in good health and CMV-seronegative.

The chain employs TRBV2 and TRBJ2-2, with 8 bases that match TRBD1. The ends lost 10 bases at V and 4 bases at J; junction bases unmatched: 14. CDR1 is SNHLY, CDR2 FYNNEI, per germline. The CDR3 is 16 residues long. CDR3 region: CATSRPGQVLTGELFF. The CDR3 coding sequence is TGTGCCACCAGCCGACCGGGACAGGTTCTCACCGGGGAGCTGTTTTTT.

This chain links TRBV7-9 with TRBJ2-1; 12 bases match TRBD2. CDR1 is SEHNR and CDR2 is FQNEAQ in the germline V gene (reference sequence). V was clipped by 1 base and J by 9 bases; unmatched bases: 4. This CDR3 has 15 amino acids. The chain's CDR3 is CASSLDLAGGGEQFF. CDR3 coding DNA: TGTGCCAGCAGCTTAGATCTAGCGGGAGGGGGTGAGCAGTTCTTC.

This chain connects TRBV27 to TRBJ2-7, with 13 bases that match TRBD2. V shed 5 bases, J shed 7 bases, and the junction held 8 bases outside the gene matches. This CDR3 is built from 15 residues. Germline V gene sequence: CDR1 MNHEY, CDR2 SMNVEV (reference sequence). CDR3 region: CASSTTSGRRMEQYF. The CDR3, as DNA: TGTGCCAGCAGTACGACTAGCGGGAGGAGAATGGAGCAGTACTTC.

The chain has TRBV30 and TRBJ2-7, with 7 bases matching TRBD2. Unmatched junction bases numbered 6, after V lost 0 bases and J lost 1 base. The CDR3 extends over 15 amino acids. The V gene's germline CDR1 is GTSNPN and CDR2 SVGIG (reference sequence). CDR3 bases: TGTGCCTGGAGTGTTCGAGGAGCGGGGTCCTACGAGCAGTACTTC. This codes for CAWSVRGAGSYEQYF. The whole variable domain, remainder taken from reference TRBV30 and TRBJ2-7, is SQTIHQWPATLVQPVGSPLSLECTVEGTSNPNLYWYRQAAGRGLQLLFYSVGIGQISSEVPQNLSASRPQDRQFILSSKKLLLSDSGFYLCAWSVRGAGSYEQYFGPGTRLTVT.

A single count supports this clone. The gene calls are TRBV2 and TRBJ1-2; D ambiguous. Germline V lookup: CDR1 SNHLY, CDR2 FYNNEI. Trimming cost V 2 bases and J 4 bases, with 5 bases left between them. The CDR3 covers 12 residues. The CDR3 bases are TGTGCCAGCAGTGAAAATAGCTATGGCTACACCTTC. It translates to CASSENSYGYTF.

The chain recombines TRBV15 with TRBJ1-1; no firm D call. V was trimmed by 3 bases and J by 4 bases, leaving 12 bases between them. Germline V gene lookup returns CDR1 LNHNV and CDR2 YYDKDF (reference sequence). The CDR3 spans 14 residues. The CDR3 DNA sequence: TGTGCCACCAGCAGTCCACTAAATCCCACTGAAGCTTTCTTT. It specifies CATSSPLNPTEAFF. Filled out from reference TRBV15 and TRBJ1-1, the complete variable domain reads DAMVIQNPRYQVTQFGKPVTLSCSQTLNHNVMYWYQQKSSQAPKLLFHYYDKDFNNEADTPDNFQSRRPNTSFCFLDIRSPGLGDTAMYLCATSSPLNPTEAFFGQGTRLTVV.

The gene calls are TRBV7-9 and TRBJ2-3; 13 bases line up with TRBD2. This CDR3 spans 16 amino acids. J gave up 6 bases and V 5 bases, and 8 bases lay outside the gene matches. The germline V gene has CDR1 SEHNR and CDR2 FQNEAQ (reference sequence). The CDR3 DNA is TGTGCCAGCAGCAAGGGACTAGCGGGGCCCCGGGATACGCAGTATTTT. It yields the protein CASSKGLAGPRDTQYF. Looking up the rest from reference TRBV7-9 and TRBJ2-3 gives the full variable domain: DTGVSQNPRHKITKRGQNVTFRCDPISEHNRLYWYRQTLGQGPEFLTYFQNEAQLEKSRLLSDRFSAERPKGSFSTLEIQRTEQGDSAMYLCASSKGLAGPRDTQYFGPGTRLTVL.

This clone showed up just a few times. The chain employs TRBV11-2 and TRBJ2-3, with a possible D match to TRBD2 (6 bases). Trimming shortened V by 5 bases and J by 5 bases, and 11 bases separated the two germline ends. Germline CDR1 and CDR2: SGHAT and FQNNGV. CDR3 size: 13 residues. The CDR3 loop reads CASSPGSGDTQYF. The CDR3 region has the DNA TGTGCCAGCAGCCCCGGTAGCGGAGATACGCAGTATTTT.

The chain's CDR3 is CAWSVDFGHNYGYTF. The CDR3 region has the DNA TGTGCCTGGAGTGTAGATTTCGGACATAACTATGGCTACACCTTC. V gene TRBV30 combines with J gene TRBJ1-2; possibly TRBD1 for D (5 bases). CDR3 length equals 15 residues. Trimming took 0 bases from V and 1 from J, leaving 12 bases between them. Germline lookup yields CDR1 GTSNPN and CDR2 SVGIG (reference sequence). Drawing the rest from reference TRBV30 and TRBJ1-2, the complete variable domain is SQTIHQWPATLVQPVGSPLSLECTVEGTSNPNLYWYRQAAGRGLQLLFYSVGIGQISSEVPQNLSASRPQDRQFILSSKKLLLSDSGFYLCAWSVDFGHNYGYTFGSGTRLTVV.

This clone was seen a handful of times. Other DNA sequences in this sample translate to the same CDR3. The CDR3: CASSARSGVTGELFF. The CDR3 coding sequence is TGTGCCAGCAGCGCCCGGTCGGGGGTCACCGGGGAGCTGTTTTTT. The chain carries TRBV9 and TRBJ2-2, with D possibly being TRBD2 (6 bases). Germline lookup yields CDR1 SGDLS and CDR2 YYNGEE. The V end was cut by 3 bases, the J end by 4 bases, with 13 bases between. This CDR3 spans 15 amino acids.

The chain combines TRBV5-6 with TRBJ2-7; 12 bases align to TRBD2. The CDR3 sequence is 15 residues long. The ends lost 4 bases at V and 7 bases at J; junction bases unmatched: 9. Germline V gene sequence: CDR1 SGHDT, CDR2 YYEEEE. CDR3 in amino acids: CASSALAGGPGEQYF. The DNA of the CDR3 is TGTGCCAGCAGCGCTCTAGCGGGAGGGCCAGGGGAGCAGTACTTC.

The chain is built from TRBV6-5 and TRBJ2-7; the match to TRBD1 covers 9 bases. Germline CDR1 is MNHEY and CDR2 is SVGAGI. Trimming removed 5 bases from V and 7 bases from J; junction bases left unmatched: 12. The CDR3 extends over 15 amino acids. The CDR3 nucleotides are TGTGCCAGCAGTAGGACGGACAGGGGCTTGGGGGAGCAGTACTTC. It specifies CASSRTDRGLGEQYF.

In its sample, this clone was seen a few times. At the DNA level, this CDR3 is encoded by other sequences in the same sample as well. The gene calls are TRBV6-6 and TRBJ1-2, with a tentative D call TRBD1 (6 bases). Between the trimmed V and J ends, which lost 1 base and 4 bases, there was a span of 7 bases. The CDR3 is 13 residues long. Germline V gene data show CDR1 as MNHNY and CDR2 as SVGAGI (reference sequence). The CDR3 DNA sequence: TGTGCCAGCAGTTACTTACAGGGCTATGGCTACACCTTC. It specifies CASSYLQGYGYTF.

The gene calls are TRBV5-6 and TRBJ1-1; weak D call: TRBD1 (5 bases). Trimming left V 2 bases short and J 1 base short, with 9 bases between. This CDR3 has 14 residues. The germline V gene has CDR1 SGHDT and CDR2 YYEEEE. The CDR3 protein is CASSLYGANTEAFF. The CDR3 nucleotides are TGTGCCAGCAGCTTATATGGGGCGAACACTGAAGCTTTCTTT.

The rearrangement joins TRBV6-5 to TRBJ2-7, with 8 nucleotides matching TRBD1. This CDR3 has 15 residues. The V and J ends lost 2 bases and 4 bases, in that order; junction bases with no gene match: 7. Germline CDR1 and CDR2: MNHEY and SVGAGI. The CDR3 nucleotides read TGTGCCAGCAGTTACACTGGACAGGGTCAATACGAGCAGTACTTC. Encoded protein: CASSYTGQGQYEQYF.

CDR3 DNA: TGTGCCAGCTCACCAACAGGGTTAAATCAGCCCCAGCATTTT. This codes for CASSPTGLNQPQHF. The chain recombines TRBV18 with TRBJ1-5; weak D call: TRBD1 (6 bases). V lost 2 bases and J lost 4, with 9 bases in between. From germline, CDR1 is KGHSH and CDR2 LQKENI. The CDR3 is 14 amino acids.

In its sample, this clone was seen a few times. The chain recombines TRBV5-6 with TRBJ1-5; D possibly corresponds to TRBD1 (5 bases). V lost 2 bases, J lost 5 bases, and 5 bases lay in between. This CDR3 region has 12 residues. The germline gives CDR1 SGHDT, CDR2 YYEEEE. In DNA form, the CDR3 reads TGTGCCAGCAGCTTAGGGGATCAGCCCCAGCATTTT. As protein: CASSLGDQPQHF.

The chain links TRBV5-8 to TRBJ2-5; TRBD2 matches at 7 bases. The CDR3 spans 19 residues. CDR1 and CDR2 (germline): SGHTS, YDEGEE. V trimming: 1 base; J trimming: 0 bases; junction bases outside the gene matches: 15. The CDR3 region has the DNA TGTGCCAGCAGCTTGTTAAGCGGGATGGAGGGGCCGTACCAAGAGACCCAGTACTTC. Protein product: CASSLLSGMEGPYQETQYF.

This chain links TRBV19 with TRBJ1-2; the D is unclear. This CDR3 is built from 15 residues. Trimming removed 8 bases from V and 4 bases from J, with 20 bases in between. From germline, CDR1 is LNHDA and CDR2 SQIVND (reference sequence). CDR3 sequence: CASRQRTAGVYGYTF. CDR3 coding DNA: TGTGCCAGTCGGCAAAGAACGGCGGGAGTCTATGGCTACACCTTC.

The V and J genes are TRBV7-6 and TRBJ2-5; 8 bases match TRBD1. The closer fit of TRBJ2-7 to the DNA end suggests the J call may be wrong. Looked up from germline, CDR1 is SGHVS and CDR2 is FNYEAQ. The CDR3 runs 15 residues. As DNA, the CDR3 is TGTGCCAGCAGCTCCGGACAGGGAAGCTCCTACGAGCAGTACTTC. The encoded protein is CASSSGQGSSYEQYF.

This chain joins TRBV19 and TRBJ2-5, with TRBD2 matching over 8 bases. The V gene end was trimmed by 3 bases and the J gene end by 4 bases; junction bases not matched to a gene: 1. CDR3 length: 13 residues. The V gene's germline CDR1 is LNHDA and CDR2 SQIVND (reference sequence). This CDR3 reads CASSMSGGETQYF. The CDR3 DNA reads as TGTGCCAGTAGTATGAGCGGGGGAGAGACCCAGTACTTC.

As regards this clone: This sample includes further DNA sequences coding for the same CDR3. The chain has TRBV10-2 and TRBJ1-2; 8 bases align to TRBD1. Unmatched junction bases numbered 9, after V lost 2 bases and J lost 4 bases. This CDR3 contains 16 residues. The V gene's germline CDR1 is WSHSY and CDR2 SAAADI. The CDR3 protein is CASSETYQGAGYGYTF. In nucleotides, the CDR3 is TGCGCCAGCAGTGAGACCTACCAGGGGGCAGGCTATGGCTACACCTTC.

The V gene is TRBV6-1, the J gene TRBJ1-1; D is perhaps TRBD1 (5 bases). The CDR3 sequence is 14 residues long. The V end lost 5 bases, the J end lost 1 base, and 11 bases lay between the germline ends. The germline CDR1 and CDR2 sequences are MNHNS and SASEGT. The CDR3 DNA reads TGTGCCAGCAGTCCGGGACTTTCGAACACTGAAGCTTTCTTT. Translating gives CASSPGLSNTEAFF.

The gene calls are TRBV5-8 and TRBJ1-1; 8 bases line up with TRBD1. Trimming took 4 bases from V and 1 from J; bases not matched to a gene: 6. CDR3 length: 15 residues. Germline CDR1 and CDR2: SGHTS and YDEGEE. Here the CDR3 reads CASSARQGKNTEAFF. CDR3 nucleotides: TGTGCCAGCAGCGCCCGACAGGGGAAGAACACTGAAGCTTTCTTT. Combining the CDR3 with reference TRBV5-8 and TRBJ1-1 gives the whole variable domain EAGVTQSPTHLIKTRGQQATLRCSPISGHTSVYWYQQALGLGLQFLLWYDEGEERNRGNFPPRFSGRQFPNYSSELNVNALELEDSALYLCASSARQGKNTEAFFGQGTRLTVV.

V is TRBV6-1 and J is TRBJ2-5; TRBD1 matches 10 bases. The CDR3 loop spans 13 amino acids. With 6 bases clipped from V and 2 bases from J, the junction kept 0 bases outside the gene matches. Germline-derived CDR1 and CDR2 are MNHNS and SASEGT. The CDR3 nucleotides are TGTGCCAGCAGGGACAGGGGGCAAGAGACCCAGTACTTC. It specifies CASRDRGQETQYF.

This rearrangement joins TRBV6-5 to TRBJ2-5; TRBD1 is a possible D gene (6 bases). Trimming pared 2 bases from V and 3 bases from J, leaving 7 bases between. Germline loops: CDR1 MNHEY, CDR2 SVGAGI. The CDR3 has 13 residues. CDR3 sequence (DNA): TGTGCCAGCAGTTACAGGGGGAAAGAGACCCAGTACTTC. Its translation is CASSYRGKETQYF.

This clone was seen only a few times. The CDR3 protein is CATSLDSVTEAFF. For the CDR3, the DNA is TGTGCCACCAGCTTGGACAGTGTCACTGAAGCTTTCTTT. The chain carries TRBV15 and TRBJ1-1; maybe TRBD1 (6 bases). CDR1 and CDR2 from the germline V gene are LNHNV and YYDKDF (reference sequence). The CDR3 sequence is 13 residues long. The V end was cut by 5 bases, the J end by 4 bases, with 11 bases between.

This rearrangement joins TRBV29-1 to TRBJ2-3; D possibly corresponds to TRBD2 (7 bases). V was cut by 2 bases and J by 0 bases, with 12 bases left in between. The CDR3 is 15 residues long. Germline CDR1 and CDR2: SQVTM and ANQGSEA. CDR3 residues: CSVEWRGGSTDTQYF. The CDR3 nucleotides read TGCAGCGTTGAATGGAGGGGGGGTAGCACAGATACGCAGTATTTT.

V gene TRBV6-5 combines with J gene TRBJ1-1; 9 nucleotides match TRBD1. Germline V gives CDR1 MNHEY, CDR2 SVGAGI. The CDR3 extends over 15 amino acids. The V segment lost 5 bases and the J segment 3 bases; nucleotides outside the gene matches: 7. The CDR3 spells CASSPQTGGDTEAFF. CDR3 nucleotide sequence: TGTGCCAGCAGTCCCCAGACAGGGGGGGACACTGAAGCTTTCTTT.

The chain is built from TRBV6-1 and TRBJ1-1; D is ambiguous. CDR3 size: 12 residues. V was trimmed by 8 bases and J by 0 bases, leaving 7 bases between them. Germline CDR1 MNHNS, CDR2 SASEGT. This CDR3 is CASHTLNTEAFF. CDR3 nucleotides: TGTGCCAGCCATACTTTGAACACTGAAGCTTTCTTT.